This T cell receptor (beta chain) derives from a study of blood T cell repertoires in COVID-19. Trimming took 4 bases from V and 5 from J, leaving 20 bases between them. Per germline, CDR1 SGHRS and CDR2 YFSETQ. The length of the CDR3 is 16 residues. This table comes from immunoSEQ multiplex PCR, and its TCRdb copy is limited to in-frame clones, with some not included. The sample shows a few hundred thousand clones, roughly 88% of them seen only once. The receptor's source is a woman aged 40 to 50 who had recovered from COVID-19. Sequenced input: peripheral blood. This chain joins TRBV5-1 and TRBJ2-3, with TRBD2 as a possible D gene (6 bases). CDR3 residues: CASSKPPGLPRDTQYF. The CDR3 nucleotides are TGCGCCAGCAGCAAACCGCCGGGACTTCCCCGAGATACGCAGTATTTT.